These T cell receptor beta chains were read from a single sample in a study of blood T cell repertoires in COVID-19. Data came from immunoSEQ multiplex PCR; TCRdb stores just in-frame clones and leaves some out. Of hundreds of thousands of clones listed, approximately 80% were seen once; the top ten hold about 8%. The sample comprised peripheral blood. These TCRs come from a woman between 50 and 59 years old with acute or convalescent COVID-19. Both conserved end residues are part of each CDR3. Fields, in order: D gene, clone size, CDR3 length, J gene, V gene, CDR3 protein. The D gene is left open where the match is weak. Size values are once, few and many counts, or a class for expanded clones, and some rows have none.

>TRBD2|.|16|TRBJ2-1|TRBV7-2
CASSPPSGSPYNEQFF
>.|.|13|TRBJ1-1|TRBV30
CAWSIGGHTEAFF
>.|.|18|TRBJ1-3|TRBV18
CASSPLATGDFSGNTIYF
>.|.|14|TRBJ1-3|TRBV19
CASNLNPAGNTIYF
>.|.|16|TRBJ2-5|TRBV2
CASSPGQISVQETQYF
>.|.|14|TRBJ1-6|TRBV2
CASSDRGRDSPLHF
>.|.|15|TRBJ2-5|TRBV28
CASSLAPRRQETQYF
>.|.|15|TRBJ1-5|TRBV9
CASSSGTNSNQPQHF
>.|.|13|TRBJ1-2|TRBV18
CASSPGPDKGYTF
>TRBD1|.|17|TRBJ1-6|TRBV30
CAWKTGVKVSYNSPLHF
>.|.|13|TRBJ1-6|TRBV4-3
CASSPGSGSPLHF
>.|few|16|TRBJ2-1|TRBV18
CASSPRRGGSYNEQFF
>.|few|16|TRBJ2-1|TRBV7-2
CASSSPWRSDNNEQFF
>TRBD1|.|16|TRBJ1-5|TRBV7-8
CASSLDRGLSNQPQHF
>TRBD2|.|14|TRBJ2-7|TRBV28
CASSLKGRAYEQYF
>.|once|15|TRBJ1-6|TRBV6-5
CASSQGFPNNSPLHF
>TRBD1|once|15|TRBJ2-7|TRBV9
CASSVAGQGAGEQYF
>.|.|16|TRBJ1-3|TRBV5-5
CASSPNRVIGGNTIYF
>.|.|15|TRBJ2-5|TRBV28
CASSLGGLGRETQYF
>.|.|12|TRBJ1-4|TRBV7-9
CASAGLAEKLFF
>TRBD2|.|14|TRBJ2-5|TRBV20-1
CSASRGLAGETQYF
>.|few|12|TRBJ1-5|TRBV28
CATNSGDQPQHF
>.|few|15|TRBJ1-1|TRBV11-1
CASAPTRQMNTEAFF
>.|.|15|TRBJ1-6|TRBV28
CASSLDTNYNSPLHF
>TRBD2|few|16|TRBJ2-7|TRBV27
CASSLGLAGSSYEQYF
>TRBD1|once|13|TRBJ1-5|TRBV19
CASWDRGFQPQHF
>.|.|15|TRBJ2-5|TRBV7-8
CASSLRGGALETQYF
>.|.|15|TRBJ1-6|TRBV7-8
CASSLDSSGNSPLHF
>TRBD1|.|15|TRBJ2-3|TRBV28
CASSSPGQGTDTQYF
>TRBD2|.|15|TRBJ2-3|TRBV5-1
CASTSDRGGADTQYF
>.|once|13|TRBJ1-2|TRBV5-4
CAIPRQGGYGYTF
>.|once|14|TRBJ2-3|TRBV5-1
CASSLAGETDTQYF
>TRBD1|.|15|TRBJ2-2|TRBV2
CASSTTRQGLGELFF
>.|.|13|TRBJ1-1|TRBV3-1/TRBV3-2
CASSQALNTEAFF
>.|.|13|TRBJ1-2|TRBV2
CASSESASGGYTF
>.|.|16|TRBJ2-2|TRBV5-4
CASSIGTGHLTGELFF
>TRBD1|.|16|TRBJ1-6|TRBV5-1
CASSLGTAAWHSPLHF
>.|.|14|TRBJ1-1|TRBV27
CASSLPGLGTEAFF
>TRBD1|.|16|TRBJ2-7|TRBV15
CATSRDGRAGGVEQYF
>TRBD2|once|15|TRBJ2-3|TRBV7-2
CASSLAGGYTDTQYF